This TCR beta chain derives from a study of T cells in Graves' hyperthyroidism and ophthalmopathy. Study-wide results and limits: Ophthalmopathy prediction by the model preceded onset by a median approximately 6.9 months. Ophthalmopathy stood apart from stable hyperthyroidism in a 13 V-J model.

Amplification of TCR beta CDR3 regions was performed using RNA transcripts as template. A set of HTBI primers served as the primers for a first-round RT-PCR of the TCR CDR3. TCRdb redid the calling of the multiplex PCR reads with MiXCR, one entry per CDR3 protein. The sample lists a few hundred thousand distinct CDR3 sequences, about 14% occurring once. In this sample, this clonotype turned up a few times. Its antigen is undetermined. Germline V gives CDR1 GTSNPN, CDR2 SVGIG (reference sequence). The V gene lost 5 bases and the J gene lost 2 bases, with 9 bases spanning the gap. The CDR3 totals 12 residues.

This TCR was recovered from a young woman with Graves' ophthalmopathy. This chain connects TRBV30 to TRBJ1-2; D ambiguous. Sequencing used blood. The CDR3 nucleotides read TGTGCCTGGGGACGCCAGAACTATGGCTACACCTTC. Translated, it gives CAWGRQNYGYTF.